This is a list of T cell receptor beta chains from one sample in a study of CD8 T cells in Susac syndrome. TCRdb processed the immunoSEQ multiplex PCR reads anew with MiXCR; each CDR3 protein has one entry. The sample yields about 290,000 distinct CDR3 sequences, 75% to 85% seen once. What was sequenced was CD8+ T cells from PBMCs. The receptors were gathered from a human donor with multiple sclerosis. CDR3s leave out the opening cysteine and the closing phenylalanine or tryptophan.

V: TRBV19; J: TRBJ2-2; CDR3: ASSIVQLHTGELF
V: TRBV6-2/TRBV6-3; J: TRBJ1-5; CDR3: ASSYLAGDLGNQPQH
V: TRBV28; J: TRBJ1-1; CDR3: ASSQTGEAF
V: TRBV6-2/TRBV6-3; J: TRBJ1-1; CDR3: ASSYPDRPMNTEAF
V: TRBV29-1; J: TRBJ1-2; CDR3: SVEDMGQTNYGYT
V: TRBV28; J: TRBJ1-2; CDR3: ASSLGTSLPPNYGYT
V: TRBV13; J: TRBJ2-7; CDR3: ASNLGQGLLYEQY
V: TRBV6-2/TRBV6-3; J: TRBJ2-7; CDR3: ASSSGQASYEQY
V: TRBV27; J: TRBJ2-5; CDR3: ASSLSGSGETQY
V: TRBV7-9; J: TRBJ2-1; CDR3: ASSLPQGSYNEQF
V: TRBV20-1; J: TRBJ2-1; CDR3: SARESGEQF
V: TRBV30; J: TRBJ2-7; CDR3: AWSPGQISPYEQY
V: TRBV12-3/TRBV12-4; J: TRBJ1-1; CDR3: ASNFGMGGAF
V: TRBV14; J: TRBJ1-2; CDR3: ASSHIPAHGYT
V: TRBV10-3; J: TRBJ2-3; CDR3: AISELSDTDTQY
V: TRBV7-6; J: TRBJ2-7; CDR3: ALGPPGREQY
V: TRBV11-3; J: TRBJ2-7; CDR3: ASSFTSIRASPYEQY
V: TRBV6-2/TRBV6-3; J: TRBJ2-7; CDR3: ASGAGVTYEQY
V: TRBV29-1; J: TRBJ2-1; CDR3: SVEDEWNPSAYNEQF
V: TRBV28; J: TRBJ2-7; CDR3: ASSFNRMLYEQY
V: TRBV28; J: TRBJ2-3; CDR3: ASSLGWGTSTDTQY
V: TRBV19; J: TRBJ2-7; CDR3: ASRRWGGGFNEQY
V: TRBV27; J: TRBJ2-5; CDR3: ASSLAQGQETQY
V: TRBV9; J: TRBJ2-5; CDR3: ASSGLAGVEETQY
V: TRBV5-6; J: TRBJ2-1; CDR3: ASSSPPQGYNEQF
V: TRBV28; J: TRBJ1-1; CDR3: ASSLRQTEAF
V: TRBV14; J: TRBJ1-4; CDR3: ASSQDDRGPEKLF
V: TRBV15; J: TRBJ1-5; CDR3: ATSPPRRGGNQPQH
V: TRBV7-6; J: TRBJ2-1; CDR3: ASSEDRSSYNEQF
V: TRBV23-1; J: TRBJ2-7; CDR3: ASSQSRGLAGRYEQY
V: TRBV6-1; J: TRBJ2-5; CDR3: ASRDGTVVGQETQY
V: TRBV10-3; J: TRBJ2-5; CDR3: AIGAGETQY
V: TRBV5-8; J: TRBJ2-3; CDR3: ASSSDLGSTDTQY
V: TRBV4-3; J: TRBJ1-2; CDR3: ASSQDGVVGPNYGYT
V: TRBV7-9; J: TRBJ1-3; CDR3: ASSLLLDGKSGNTIY
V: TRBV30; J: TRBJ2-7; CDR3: AWSSPLGQGYYEQY
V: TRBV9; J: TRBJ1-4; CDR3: ASSVSGQPEKLF
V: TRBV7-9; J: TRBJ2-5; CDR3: ASSLAPGLADQETQY
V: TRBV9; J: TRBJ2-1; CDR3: ASSPGLAGDWQF
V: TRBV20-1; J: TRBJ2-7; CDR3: GARDDLYEQY
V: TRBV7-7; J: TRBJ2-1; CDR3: ASSSGTGGENEQF
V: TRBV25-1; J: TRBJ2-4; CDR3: ASRPGTGEANIQY
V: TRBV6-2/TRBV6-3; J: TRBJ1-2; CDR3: ASSYSPGVGYGYT
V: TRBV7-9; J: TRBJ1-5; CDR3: ASSLAYQPQH
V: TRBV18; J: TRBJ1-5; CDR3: ASSPEGDSNQPQH
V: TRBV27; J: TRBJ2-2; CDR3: ASSSNTGELF
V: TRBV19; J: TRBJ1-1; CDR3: ASSSIWATEAF
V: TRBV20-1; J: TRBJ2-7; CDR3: SARGGWRTSYEQY
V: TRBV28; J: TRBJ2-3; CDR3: ASSLDPGPSADTQY
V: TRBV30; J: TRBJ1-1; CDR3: AWTWANTEAF
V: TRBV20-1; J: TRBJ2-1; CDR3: SARPQGSSYNEQF
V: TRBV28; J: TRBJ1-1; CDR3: ASSIILNTEAF
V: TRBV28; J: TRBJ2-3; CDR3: ASNLGAGVATDTQY
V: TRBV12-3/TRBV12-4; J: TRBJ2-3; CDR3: ASSLEAIRDTQY
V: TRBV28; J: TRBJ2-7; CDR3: ASSSRLAAYEQY
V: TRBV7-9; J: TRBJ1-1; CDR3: ASRGQGMYTEAF